This entry lists 22 T cell receptor beta chains sequenced from one sample in a study of T cells in Graves' hyperthyroidism and ophthalmopathy (dated by TCRdb to between 2018 and 2021). The method behind the library was multiplex PCR. TCRdb lists the instrument as Illumina HiSeq 2000. TCR beta CDR3 regions were amplified from RNA transcripts. The TCR CDR3 was subjected to a first round of RT-PCR using the HTBI primer set and the Qiagen OneStep RT-PCR kit. Through fastp at Q25 and MiXCR, TCRdb rebuilt clones from the public reads, retaining in-frame beta chains. Each CDR3 protein gets just one entry, which takes the most common genes and DNA from the rows behind it. Recorded for this sample are hundreds of thousands of distinct CDR3 sequences; 38% of them occurred a single time. The biggest ten clones account for about 9% of the sample. What was sequenced was blood. The receptors here all came from a man younger than 35 with Graves' hyperthyroidism.

This clonotype was picked up many times. The chain carries TRBV20-1 and TRBJ1-2, with 7 bases that match TRBD1. Germline CDR1 and CDR2: DFQATT and SNEGSKA (reference sequence). Losses at the gene ends were 6 bases for V and 2 bases for J; bases not matched to a gene: 3. This CDR3 is built from 12 residues. The CDR3: CSAEDRNYGYTF. The CDR3 DNA sequence: TGCAGTGCGGAGGACAGGAACTATGGCTACACCTTC.

The chain couples TRBV6-5 to TRBJ2-5, with D perhaps given as TRBD1 or TRBD2 (6 bases each). Germline assignment: CDR1 MNHEY and CDR2 SVGAGI. This CDR3 has 16 amino acids. Trimming removed 0 bases from V and 1 base from J, with 12 bases in between. The CDR3 loop is CASSYSTGGVQETQYF. The CDR3 DNA reads TGTGCCAGCAGTTACTCGACAGGAGGGGTCCAAGAGACCCAGTACTTC.

This clonotype was picked up a small number of times. The chain carries TRBV12-3 or TRBV12-4 and TRBJ2-5; 9 positions match TRBD2. J gave up 4 bases and V 2 bases, and 5 bases lay outside the gene matches. This CDR3 spans 15 amino acids. The CDR3 loop is CASSLLERGAETQYF. The CDR3 nucleotides read TGTGCCAGCAGTTTACTTGAGCGGGGGGCAGAGACCCAGTACTTC.

The gene calls are TRBV19 and TRBJ2-7, with a weak D call TRBD2 (6 bases). CDR3 length equals 14 residues. In germline, CDR1 is LNHDA, CDR2 SQIVND (reference sequence). The V and J ends lost 6 bases and 0 bases respectively, with 12 bases between them. DNA of the CDR3: TGTGCCAGTAGAGGGGACTCGAGCTCCTACGAGCAGTACTTC. Its protein is CASRGDSSSYEQYF.

At least ten counts were recorded for this clonotype. The chain combines TRBV20-1 with TRBJ1-2, with D hard to call. The V and J ends lost 6 bases and 1 base respectively, with 18 bases between them. CDR3 size: 15 residues. Germline CDR1 DFQATT, CDR2 SNEGSKA (reference sequence). The CDR3 bases are TGCAGTGCCTCTCTTCGCGATCGGCTTAACTATGGCTACACCTTC. This gives the protein CSASLRDRLNYGYTF.

The gene calls are TRBV9 and TRBJ2-7; D possibly matches TRBD1 or TRBD2 (5 bases each). Trimming took off 1 base at V and 5 bases at J, with 13 bases between the two ends. The CDR3 is 14 amino acids. Germline values: CDR1 SGDLS, CDR2 YYNGEE. CDR3 nucleotides: TGTGCCAGCAGCGTAAAAGGTAGAGGGGACGAGCAGTACTTC. Amino acid sequence: CASSVKGRGDEQYF.

This clonotype was counted between two and nine times. The chain uses TRBV5-1 and TRBJ2-5, with a possible D match to TRBD1 (6 bases). CDR3 length: 15 amino acids. Germline V CDR1 and CDR2: SGHRS, YFSETQ. The germline V and J ends were trimmed by 0 bases and 2 bases, with 11 bases remaining between them. CDR3 nucleotide sequence: TGCGCCAGCAGCTTGGCCCCGACAGGTCAAGAGACCCAGTACTTC. It specifies CASSLAPTGQETQYF.

A note on this clonotype: A much larger clone is a single base away; this may be a read error. The V gene is TRBV2, the J gene TRBJ2-2; D not certain. Germline lookup yields CDR1 SNHLY and CDR2 FYNNEI. Deletions cut 11 bases from V and 4 bases from J, with 14 bases between. This CDR3 region has 13 residues. CDR3 in DNA: TGTGCCGTAAGGATAGGAGCCACCGGGGAGCTGTTTTTT. Translated: CAVRIGATGELFF.

This clonotype was counted many times. J is TRBJ1-2 and V is TRBV7-9; tentative D call: TRBD1 (5 bases). The CDR3 runs 13 residues. Trimming cost V 1 base and J 5 bases, with 8 bases left between them. The germline V gene encodes CDR1 SEHNR and CDR2 FQNEAQ (reference sequence). CDR3 protein: CASSLEDSYGYTF. CDR3 DNA sequence: TGTGCCAGCAGCTTAGAAGACAGTTATGGCTACACCTTC.

This clonotype has at least ten counts. V gene TRBV10-2 combines with J gene TRBJ1-1; 7 bases are a match to TRBD1. This CDR3 has 13 residues. From germline, CDR1 is WSHSY and CDR2 SAAADI. After removal of 3 bases from V and 6 bases from J, the junction contained 4 bases not matched to a gene. The CDR3 sequence: CASSDTGVSEAFF. The CDR3 bases are TGCGCCAGCAGTGACACAGGGGTATCTGAAGCTTTCTTT.

This clonotype was seen many times. The J gene is TRBJ1-5, the V gene TRBV20-1; D remains unclear. The V gene lost 8 bases and the J gene lost 6 bases, with 14 bases spanning the gap. The CDR3 spans 12 residues. Germline V CDR1 and CDR2: DFQATT, SNEGSKA (reference sequence). CDR3 DNA sequence: TGCAGTCCCCTGGAAGGCGGTCAGCCCCAGCATTTT. Translating gives CSPLEGGQPQHF.

This clonotype appeared a few times. The chain uses TRBV19 and TRBJ1-6; TRBD1 agrees at 10 bases. Germline-derived CDR1 and CDR2 are LNHDA and SQIVND (reference sequence). This CDR3 is 14 amino acids long. Trimming cost V 6 bases and J 8 bases; bases outside gene matches: 4. The CDR3 spells CASRTGTGDSPLHF. CDR3 DNA sequence: TGTGCCAGTAGAACCGGGACAGGGGATTCACCCCTCCACTTT. The complete variable domain, with remaining parts taken from reference TRBV19 and TRBJ1-6, reads DGGITQSPKYLFRKEGQNVTLSCEQNLNHDAMYWYRQDPGQGLRLIYYSQIVNDFQKGDIAEGYSVSREKKESFPLTVTSAQKNPTAFYLCASRTGTGDSPLHFGNGTRLTVT.

This clonotype was seen a few times. The V gene is TRBV9, the J gene TRBJ2-3, with 7 nucleotides matching TRBD1. The CDR3 is 15 amino acids. Per germline, CDR1 SGDLS and CDR2 YYNGEE. The V gene end was trimmed by 4 bases and the J gene end by 1 base; junction bases not matched to a gene: 6. CDR3 DNA: TGTGCCAGCAGCCGCCCGGACAGGCGCACAGATACGCAGTATTTT. Protein: CASSRPDRRTDTQYF.

This clonotype was detected only a few times. The rearrangement uses TRBV20-1 and TRBJ2-7; 7 nucleotides align to TRBD1. V trimming: 1 base; J trimming: 7 bases; junction bases outside the gene matches: 7. Germline loops: CDR1 DFQATT, CDR2 SNEGSKA (reference sequence). There are 13 residues in the CDR3. The chain's CDR3 is CSARAPTGPEQYF. CDR3 nucleotides: TGCAGTGCTAGAGCCCCGACAGGGCCTGAGCAGTACTTC.

This clonotype occurred a few times. The chain joins TRBV12-3 or TRBV12-4 to TRBJ2-2, with D unclear. The CDR3 has 16 amino acids. With 8 bases removed from V and 4 bases from J, the gap between germline ends came to 20 bases. CDR3: CASRPGTAWSTGELFF. Written as DNA, the CDR3 is TGTGCCAGCCGTCCCGGAACCGCGTGGAGCACCGGGGAGCTGTTTTTT.

This clonotype was counted ten times or more. This chain joins TRBV7-3 and TRBJ1-2, with 10 nucleotides matching TRBD1. J gave up 8 bases and V 5 bases, and 5 bases lay outside the gene matches. CDR1 and CDR2 from the germline V gene are SGHTA and FQGTGA. The CDR3 spans 13 residues. The CDR3 nucleotides are TGTGCCAGCAGCGCGGGGACAGGGGAAGGCTACACCTTC. Translated, it gives CASSAGTGEGYTF.

This chain links TRBV11-2 with TRBJ2-7, with D hard to call. The CDR3 totals 14 residues. Trimming removed 6 bases from V and 2 bases from J, with 14 bases in between. Germline V gives CDR1 SGHAT, CDR2 FQNNGV. CDR3 nucleotide sequence: TGTGCCAGCAGATACGGACGGCCGCCCTACGAGCAGTACTTC. Its translation: CASRYGRPPYEQYF.

Concerning this clonotype: A junction boundary mismatches the germline segment, possibly from a read error. The V and J genes are TRBV7-2 and TRBJ2-6; TRBD1 matches 7 bases. Germline CDR1 reads SGHTA; CDR2 reads FQGNSA. The CDR3 is 18 residues long. CDR3 coding DNA: TGCGCCAGCAGCCCTACAGGGACAGCTAGCTCTGGGGCCAACGTCCTGACTTTC. As protein: CASSPTGTASSGANVLTF.

This clonotype was found a few times. This chain joins TRBV20-1 and TRBJ1-1, with 7 bases aligning to TRBD1. The CDR3 loop spans 14 amino acids. V lost 1 base, J lost 5 bases, and 7 bases stayed unmatched. Germline V gene lookup returns CDR1 DFQATT and CDR2 SNEGSKA (reference sequence). The CDR3 DNA is TGCAGTGCTAGAGCACAGGGGTTTGGTACTGAAGCTTTCTTT. As protein: CSARAQGFGTEAFF.

This clonotype was detected many times. V gene TRBV9 combines with J gene TRBJ1-1; 8 bases fit TRBD1. Germline-derived CDR1 and CDR2 are SGDLS and YYNGEE. The CDR3 loop spans 14 amino acids. V was clipped by 3 bases and J by 8 bases; unmatched bases: 9. CDR3 protein: CASSAKTGDVEAFF. The CDR3 coding sequence is TGTGCCAGCAGCGCGAAGACAGGGGACGTCGAAGCTTTCTTT.

The CDR3 DNA reads as TGCAGTGCTAGAGACCAATTCAGGACTGAAGCTTTCTTT. Translated, it gives CSARDQFRTEAFF. The genes are TRBV20-1 and TRBJ1-1; D ambiguous. CDR1 and CDR2 (germline): DFQATT, SNEGSKA (reference sequence). The CDR3 is 13 residues long. V lost 0 bases and J 5 bases, leaving 10 bases between the germline ends.

The chain has TRBV7-8 and TRBJ2-2, with 11 bases aligning to TRBD2. V shed 3 bases, J shed 2 bases, and the junction held 2 bases outside the gene matches. This CDR3 contains 16 residues. CDR1 is SGHVS, CDR2 FQNEAQ, per germline. The CDR3 nucleotides read TGTGCCAGCAGCTTCGGGACTAGCGGAAACACCGGGGAGCTGTTTTTT. Its translation: CASSFGTSGNTGELFF.